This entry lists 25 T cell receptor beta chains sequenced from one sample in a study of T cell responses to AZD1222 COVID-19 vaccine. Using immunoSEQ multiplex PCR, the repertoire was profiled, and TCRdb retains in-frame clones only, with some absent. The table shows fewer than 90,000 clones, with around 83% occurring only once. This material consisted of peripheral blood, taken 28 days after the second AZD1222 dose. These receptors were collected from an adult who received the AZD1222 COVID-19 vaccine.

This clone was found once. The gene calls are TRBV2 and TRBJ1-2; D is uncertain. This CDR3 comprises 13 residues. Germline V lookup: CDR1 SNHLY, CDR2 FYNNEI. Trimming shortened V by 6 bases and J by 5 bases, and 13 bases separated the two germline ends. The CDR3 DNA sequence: TGTGCCAGCAGGTCCTCTGGGGTATATGGCTACACCTTC. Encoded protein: CASRSSGVYGYTF.

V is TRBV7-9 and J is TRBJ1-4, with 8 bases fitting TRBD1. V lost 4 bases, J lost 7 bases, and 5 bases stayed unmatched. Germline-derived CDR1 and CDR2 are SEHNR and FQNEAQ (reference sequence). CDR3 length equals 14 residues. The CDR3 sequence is CASSSDRGGEKLFF. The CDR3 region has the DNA TGTGCCAGCAGCTCAGACAGGGGAGGTGAAAAACTGTTTTTT.

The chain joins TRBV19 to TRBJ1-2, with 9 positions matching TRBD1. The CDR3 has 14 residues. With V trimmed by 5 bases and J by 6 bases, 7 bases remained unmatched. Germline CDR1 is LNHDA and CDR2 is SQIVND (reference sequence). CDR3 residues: CASSDGTGQHGYTF. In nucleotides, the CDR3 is TGTGCCAGTAGTGACGGGACAGGGCAGCATGGCTACACCTTC.

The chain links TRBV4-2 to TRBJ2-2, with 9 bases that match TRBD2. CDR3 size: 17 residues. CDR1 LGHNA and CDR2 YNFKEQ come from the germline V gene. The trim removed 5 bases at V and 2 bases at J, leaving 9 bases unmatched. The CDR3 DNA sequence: TGTGCCAGCAGCTCTCGCGCTAGCGGGACTAACACCGGGGAGCTGTTTTTT. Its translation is CASSSRASGTNTGELFF.

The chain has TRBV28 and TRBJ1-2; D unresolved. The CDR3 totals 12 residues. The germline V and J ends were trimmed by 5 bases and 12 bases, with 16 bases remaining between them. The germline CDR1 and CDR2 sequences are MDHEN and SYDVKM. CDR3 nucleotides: TGTGCCAGCAGTCGGGGAGTACCCACACACACCTTC. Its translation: CASSRGVPTHTF.

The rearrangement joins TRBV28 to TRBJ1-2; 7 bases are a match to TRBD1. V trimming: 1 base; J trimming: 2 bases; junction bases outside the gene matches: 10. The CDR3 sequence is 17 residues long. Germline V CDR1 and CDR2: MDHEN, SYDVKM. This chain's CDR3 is CASSLLGSGQENYGYTF. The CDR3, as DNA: TGTGCCAGCAGTTTATTAGGTTCCGGACAGGAGAACTATGGCTACACCTTC.

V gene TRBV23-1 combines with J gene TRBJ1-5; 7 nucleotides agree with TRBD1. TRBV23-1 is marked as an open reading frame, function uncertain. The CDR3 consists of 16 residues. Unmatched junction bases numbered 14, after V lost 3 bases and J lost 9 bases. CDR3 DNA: TGCGCCAGCAGTCACTTCAGGACAGGTTCCCCGTGGCCCCAGCATTTT. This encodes CASSHFRTGSPWPQHF.

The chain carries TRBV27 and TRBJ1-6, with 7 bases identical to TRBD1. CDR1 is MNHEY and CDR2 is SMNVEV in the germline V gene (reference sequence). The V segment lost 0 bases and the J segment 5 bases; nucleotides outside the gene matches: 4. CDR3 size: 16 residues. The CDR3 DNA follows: TGTGCCAGCAGTTTATCGGCAGGGGGGAATAATTCACCCCTCCACTTT. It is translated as CASSLSAGGNNSPLHF.

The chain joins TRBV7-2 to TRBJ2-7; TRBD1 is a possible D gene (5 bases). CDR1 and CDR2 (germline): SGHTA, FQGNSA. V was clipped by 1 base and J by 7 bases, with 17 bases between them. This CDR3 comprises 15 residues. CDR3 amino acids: CASSLESTGRGEQYF. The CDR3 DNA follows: TGTGCCAGCAGCTTAGAGTCCACAGGTCGAGGAGAGCAGTACTTC.

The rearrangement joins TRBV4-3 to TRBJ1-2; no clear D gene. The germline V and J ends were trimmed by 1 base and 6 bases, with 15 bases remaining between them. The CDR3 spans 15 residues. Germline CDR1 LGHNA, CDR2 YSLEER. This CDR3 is CASSQAGRVSDGYTF. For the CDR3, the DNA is TGCGCCAGCAGCCAAGCGGGGAGGGTGTCGGATGGCTACACCTTC.

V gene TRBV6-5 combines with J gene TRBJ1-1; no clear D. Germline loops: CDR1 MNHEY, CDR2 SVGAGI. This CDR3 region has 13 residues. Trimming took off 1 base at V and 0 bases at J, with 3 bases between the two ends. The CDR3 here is CASSYFVNTEAFF. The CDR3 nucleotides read TGTGCCAGCAGTTACTTTGTGAACACTGAAGCTTTCTTT.

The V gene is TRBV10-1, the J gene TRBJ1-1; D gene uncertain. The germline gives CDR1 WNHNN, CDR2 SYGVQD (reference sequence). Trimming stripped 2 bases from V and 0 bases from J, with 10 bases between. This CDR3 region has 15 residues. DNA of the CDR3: TGCGCCAGCAGTGAGAGCAGCCGAATGAACACTGAAGCTTTCTTT. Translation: CASSESSRMNTEAFF.

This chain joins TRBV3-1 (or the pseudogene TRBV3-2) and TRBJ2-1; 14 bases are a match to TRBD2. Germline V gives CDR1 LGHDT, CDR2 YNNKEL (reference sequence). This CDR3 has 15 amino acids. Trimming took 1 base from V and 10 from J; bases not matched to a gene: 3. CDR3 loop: CASSQGTSGGREQFF. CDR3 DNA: TGTGCCAGCAGCCAAGGGACTAGCGGGGGGAGAGAGCAGTTCTTC.

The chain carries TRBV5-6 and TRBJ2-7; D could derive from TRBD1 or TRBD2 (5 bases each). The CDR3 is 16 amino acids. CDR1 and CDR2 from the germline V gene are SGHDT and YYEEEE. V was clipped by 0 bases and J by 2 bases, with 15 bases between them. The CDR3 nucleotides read TGTGCCAGCAGCTTGGTCGGGGCCGGGATAACCTACGAGCAGTACTTC. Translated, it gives CASSLVGAGITYEQYF.

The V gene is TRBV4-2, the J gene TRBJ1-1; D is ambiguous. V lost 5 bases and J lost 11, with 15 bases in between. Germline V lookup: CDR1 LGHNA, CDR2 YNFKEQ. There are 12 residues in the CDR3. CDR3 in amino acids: CASSKNGRVAFF. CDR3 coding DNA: TGTGCCAGCAGCAAAAACGGGAGAGTGGCTTTCTTT.

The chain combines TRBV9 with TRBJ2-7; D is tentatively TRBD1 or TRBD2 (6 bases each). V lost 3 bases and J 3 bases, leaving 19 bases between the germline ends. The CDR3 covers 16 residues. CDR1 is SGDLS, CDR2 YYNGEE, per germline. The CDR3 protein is CASSAGGGQGIYEQYF. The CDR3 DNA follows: TGTGCCAGCAGCGCCGGGGGTGGGCAGGGGATCTACGAGCAGTACTTC.

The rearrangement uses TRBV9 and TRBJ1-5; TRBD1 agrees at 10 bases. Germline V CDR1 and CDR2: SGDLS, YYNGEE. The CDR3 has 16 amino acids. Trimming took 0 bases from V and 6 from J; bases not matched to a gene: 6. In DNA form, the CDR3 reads TGTGCCAGCAGCGTAGACGGGGGGACAGGGGTTCAGCCCCAGCATTTT. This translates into CASSVDGGTGVQPQHF.

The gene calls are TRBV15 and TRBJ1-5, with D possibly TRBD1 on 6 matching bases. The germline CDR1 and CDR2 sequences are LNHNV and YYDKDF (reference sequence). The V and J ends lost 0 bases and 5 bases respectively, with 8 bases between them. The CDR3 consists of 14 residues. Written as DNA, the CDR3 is TGTGCCACCAGCAGAGACAGGGGAGATCAGCCCCAGCATTTT. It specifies CATSRDRGDQPQHF.

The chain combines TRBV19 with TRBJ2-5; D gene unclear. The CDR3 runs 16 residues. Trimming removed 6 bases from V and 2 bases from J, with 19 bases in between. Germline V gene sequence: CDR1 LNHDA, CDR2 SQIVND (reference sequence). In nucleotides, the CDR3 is TGTGCCAGTAGCTGGGGAACGGCCGCTCCTCAAGAGACCCAGTACTTC. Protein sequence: CASSWGTAAPQETQYF.

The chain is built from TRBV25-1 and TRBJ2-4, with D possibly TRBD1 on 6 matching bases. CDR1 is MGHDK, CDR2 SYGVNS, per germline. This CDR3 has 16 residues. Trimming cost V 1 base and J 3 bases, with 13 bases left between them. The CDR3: CASSEFTGWDKNIQYF. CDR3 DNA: TGTGCCAGCAGTGAATTCACAGGGTGGGACAAAAACATTCAGTACTTC.

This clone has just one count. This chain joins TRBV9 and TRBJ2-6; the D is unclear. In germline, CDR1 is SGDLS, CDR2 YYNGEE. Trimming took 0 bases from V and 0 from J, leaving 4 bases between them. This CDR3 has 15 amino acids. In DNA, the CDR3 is TGTGCCAGCAGCGTAGTCTCCTCTGGGGCCAACGTCCTGACTTTC. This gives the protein CASSVVSSGANVLTF.

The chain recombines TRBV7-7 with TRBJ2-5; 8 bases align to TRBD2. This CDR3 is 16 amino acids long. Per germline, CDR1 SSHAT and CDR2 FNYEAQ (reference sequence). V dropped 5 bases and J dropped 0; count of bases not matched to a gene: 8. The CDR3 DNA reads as TGTGCCAGCAGCCCCGGGGGGGTAGCGCACCAAGAGACCCAGTACTTC. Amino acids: CASSPGGVAHQETQYF. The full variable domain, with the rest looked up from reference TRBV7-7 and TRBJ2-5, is GAGVSQSPRYKVTKRGQDVTLRCDPISSHATLYWYQQALGQGPEFLTYFNYEAQPDKSGLPSDRFSAERPEGSISTLTIQRTEQRDSAMYRCASSPGGVAHQETQYFGPGTRLLVL.

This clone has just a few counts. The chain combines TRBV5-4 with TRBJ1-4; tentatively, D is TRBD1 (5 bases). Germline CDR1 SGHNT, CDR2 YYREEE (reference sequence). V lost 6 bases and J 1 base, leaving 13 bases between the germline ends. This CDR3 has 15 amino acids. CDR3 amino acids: CASKRGIETNEKLFF. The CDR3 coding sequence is TGTGCCAGCAAGAGGGGAATTGAAACTAATGAAAAACTGTTTTTT.

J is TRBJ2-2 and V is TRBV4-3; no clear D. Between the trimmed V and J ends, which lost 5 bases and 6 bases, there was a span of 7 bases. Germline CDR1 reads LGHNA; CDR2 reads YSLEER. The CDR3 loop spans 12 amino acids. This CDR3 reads CASSSLPGELFF. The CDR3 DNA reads TGCGCCAGCAGCTCCCTGCCCGGGGAGCTGTTTTTT.

For the CDR3, the DNA is TGCGCCAGCAGCCAAGTGGGGGGGGCCCTCCACTTT. Its translation is CASSQVGGALHF. The V call is TRBV4-1, the J call TRBJ1-6, with D possibly being TRBD1 (5 bases). Germline CDR1 is MGHRA and CDR2 is YSYEKL. Trimming pared 1 base from V and 14 bases from J, leaving 9 bases between. The CDR3 runs to 12 residues.